This TCR beta chain was sequenced for a study of T cell responses to AZD1222 COVID-19 vaccine. Study results and limitations: Just five or six AZD1222 recipients tested seropositive at baseline. Close to half of all spike-specific TCRs reportedly target regions of the variants that are unmutated. Donors were mostly white British, more females; clonal diversity possibly underestimated.

With regard to this clone: Its antigen is currently unknown.

Sequenced by immunoSEQ multiplex PCR; TCRdb stores in-frame clones only, minus some. Of roughly 79,000 clones listed, almost 80% were seen once; the top ten hold 20% to 25%. The CDR3 totals 15 residues. V was clipped by 2 bases and J by 9 bases, with 14 bases between them. In germline, CDR1 is MDHEN, CDR2 SYDVKM. The chain recombines TRBV28 with TRBJ1-6; TRBD1 is a possible D gene (5 bases). The sequencing used peripheral blood, collected on day 0 of AZD1222 vaccination. This sequence was found in an adult in good health. The CDR3 DNA reads TGTGCCAGCAGTTTACTAGAGGGGCAAGGTTCACCCCTCCACTTT. Translation gives CASSLLEGQGSPLHF.